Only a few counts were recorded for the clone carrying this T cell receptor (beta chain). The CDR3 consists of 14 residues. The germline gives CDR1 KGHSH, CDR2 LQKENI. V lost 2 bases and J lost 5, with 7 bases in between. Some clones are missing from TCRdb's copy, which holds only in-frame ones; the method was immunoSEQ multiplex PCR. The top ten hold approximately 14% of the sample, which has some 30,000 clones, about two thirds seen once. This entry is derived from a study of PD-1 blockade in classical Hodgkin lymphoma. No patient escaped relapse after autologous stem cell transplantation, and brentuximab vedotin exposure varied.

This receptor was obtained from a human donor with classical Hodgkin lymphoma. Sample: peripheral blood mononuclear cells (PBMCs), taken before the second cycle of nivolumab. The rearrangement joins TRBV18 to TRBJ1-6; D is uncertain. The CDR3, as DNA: TGTGCCAGCTCACCAAAGAAGGATAATTCACCCCTCCACTTT. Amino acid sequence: CASSPKKDNSPLHF.